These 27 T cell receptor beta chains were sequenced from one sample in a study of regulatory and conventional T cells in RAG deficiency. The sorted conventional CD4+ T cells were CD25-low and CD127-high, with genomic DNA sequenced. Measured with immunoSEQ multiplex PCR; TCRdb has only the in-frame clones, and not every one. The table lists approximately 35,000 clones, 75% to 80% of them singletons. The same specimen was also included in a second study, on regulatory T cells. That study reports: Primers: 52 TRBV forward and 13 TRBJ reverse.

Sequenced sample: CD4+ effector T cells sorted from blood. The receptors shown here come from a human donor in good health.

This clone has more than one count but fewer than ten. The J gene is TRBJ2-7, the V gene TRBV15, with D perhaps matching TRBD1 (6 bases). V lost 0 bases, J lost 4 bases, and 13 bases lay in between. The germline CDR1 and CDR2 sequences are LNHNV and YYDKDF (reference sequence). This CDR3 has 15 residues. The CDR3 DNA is TGTGCCACCAGCAGAGATCCCCGGGACACTTACGAGCAGTACTTC. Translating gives CATSRDPRDTYEQYF.

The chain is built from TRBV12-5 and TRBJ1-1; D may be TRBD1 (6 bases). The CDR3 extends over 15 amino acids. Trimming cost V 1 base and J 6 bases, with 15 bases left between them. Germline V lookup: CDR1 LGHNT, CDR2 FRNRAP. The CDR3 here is CASGLGQTGMSEAFF. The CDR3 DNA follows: TGTGCTAGTGGTTTGGGCCAAACAGGGATGTCTGAAGCTTTCTTT.

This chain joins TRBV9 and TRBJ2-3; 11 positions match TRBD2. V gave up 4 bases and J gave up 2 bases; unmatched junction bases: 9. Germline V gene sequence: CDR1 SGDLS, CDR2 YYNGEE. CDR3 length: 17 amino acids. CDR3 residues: CASSLLAGGPNTDTQYF. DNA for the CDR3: TGTGCCAGCAGCCTATTAGCGGGGGGGCCGAACACAGATACGCAGTATTTT.

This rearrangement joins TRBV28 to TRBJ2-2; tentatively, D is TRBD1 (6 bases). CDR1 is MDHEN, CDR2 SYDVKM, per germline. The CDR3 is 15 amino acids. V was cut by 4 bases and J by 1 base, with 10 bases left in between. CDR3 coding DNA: TGTGCCAGCAGTTCCGGACAGTGGAACACCGGGGAGCTGTTTTTT. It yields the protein CASSSGQWNTGELFF.

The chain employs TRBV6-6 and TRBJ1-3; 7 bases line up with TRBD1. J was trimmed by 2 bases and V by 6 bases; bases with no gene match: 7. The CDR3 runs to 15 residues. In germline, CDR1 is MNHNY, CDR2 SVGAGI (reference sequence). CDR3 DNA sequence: TGTGCCAGCAGCGCACAGGGGATAACTGGAAACACCATATATTTT. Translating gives CASSAQGITGNTIYF.

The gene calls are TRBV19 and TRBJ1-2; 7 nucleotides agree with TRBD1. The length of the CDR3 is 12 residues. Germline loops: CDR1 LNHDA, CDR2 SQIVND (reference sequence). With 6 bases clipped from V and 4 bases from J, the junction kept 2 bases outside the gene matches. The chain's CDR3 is CASRTGSYGYTF. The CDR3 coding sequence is TGTGCCAGTAGGACAGGGAGCTATGGCTACACCTTC.

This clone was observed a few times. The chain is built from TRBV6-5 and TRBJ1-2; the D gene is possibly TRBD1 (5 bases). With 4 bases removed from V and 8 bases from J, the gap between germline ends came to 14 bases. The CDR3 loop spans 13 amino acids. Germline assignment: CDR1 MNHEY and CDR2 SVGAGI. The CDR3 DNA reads TGTGCCAGCAGTTGGGACTCAAGGATAGGCTACACCTTC. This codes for CASSWDSRIGYTF.

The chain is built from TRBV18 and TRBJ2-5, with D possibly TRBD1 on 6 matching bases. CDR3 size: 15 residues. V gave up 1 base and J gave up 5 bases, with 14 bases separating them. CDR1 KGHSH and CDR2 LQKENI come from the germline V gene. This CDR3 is CASSPLAGAGETQYF. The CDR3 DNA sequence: TGTGCCAGCTCACCACTCGCAGGGGCTGGGGAGACCCAGTACTTC.

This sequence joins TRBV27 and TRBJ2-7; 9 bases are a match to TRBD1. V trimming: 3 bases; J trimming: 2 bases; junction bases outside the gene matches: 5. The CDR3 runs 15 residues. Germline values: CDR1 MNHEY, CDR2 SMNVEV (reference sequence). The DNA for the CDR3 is TGTGCCAGCAGTTTTCACAGGACAGGGGCCTACGAGCAGTACTTC. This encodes CASSFHRTGAYEQYF.

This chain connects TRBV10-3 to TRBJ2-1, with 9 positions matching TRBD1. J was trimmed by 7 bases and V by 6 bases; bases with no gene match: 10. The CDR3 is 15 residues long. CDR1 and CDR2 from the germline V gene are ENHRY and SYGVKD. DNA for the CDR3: TGTGCCATCAGGGGAGACAGGGGGAATTATAATGAGCAGTTCTTC. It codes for CAIRGDRGNYNEQFF.

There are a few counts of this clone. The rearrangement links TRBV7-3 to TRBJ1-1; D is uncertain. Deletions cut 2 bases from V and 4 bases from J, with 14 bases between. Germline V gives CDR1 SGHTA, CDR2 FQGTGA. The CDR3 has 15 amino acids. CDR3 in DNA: TGTGCCAGCAGCTTAGAATCTGGGATCTCCACTGAAGCTTTCTTT. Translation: CASSLESGISTEAFF. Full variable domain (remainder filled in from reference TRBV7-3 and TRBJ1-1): GAGVSQTPSNKVTEKGKYVELRCDPISGHTALYWYRQSLGQGPEFLIYFQGTGAADDSGLPNDRFFAVRPEGSVSTLKIQRTERGDSAVYLCASSLESGISTEAFFGQGTRLTVV.

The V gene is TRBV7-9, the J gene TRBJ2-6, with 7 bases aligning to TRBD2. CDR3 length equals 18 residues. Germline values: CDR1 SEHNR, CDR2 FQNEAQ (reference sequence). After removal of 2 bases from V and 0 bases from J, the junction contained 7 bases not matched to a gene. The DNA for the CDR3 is TGTGCCAGCAGCTTAAATAGGGAGGGGATCTCTGGGGCCAACGTCCTGACTTTC. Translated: CASSLNREGISGANVLTF.

The CDR3 DNA reads as TGTGCCACCCTGGAGGGGTACAATCAGCCCCAGCATTTT. As protein: CATLEGYNQPQHF. The chain has TRBV28 and TRBJ1-5, with a tentative D call TRBD1 (5 bases). Trimming left V 10 bases short and J 3 bases short, with 13 bases between. Germline CDR1 MDHEN, CDR2 SYDVKM. The CDR3 totals 13 residues.

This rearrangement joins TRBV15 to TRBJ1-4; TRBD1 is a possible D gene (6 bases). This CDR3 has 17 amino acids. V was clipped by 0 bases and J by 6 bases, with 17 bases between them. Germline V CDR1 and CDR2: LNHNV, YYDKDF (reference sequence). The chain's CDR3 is CATSRDPKTGAYEKLFF. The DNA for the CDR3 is TGTGCCACCAGCAGAGACCCTAAGACAGGAGCCTATGAAAAACTGTTTTTT.

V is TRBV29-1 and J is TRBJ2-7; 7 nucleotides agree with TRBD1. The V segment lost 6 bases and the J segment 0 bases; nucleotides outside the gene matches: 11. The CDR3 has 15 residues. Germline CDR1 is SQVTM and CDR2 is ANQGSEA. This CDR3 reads CSVVRAGTVSYEQYF. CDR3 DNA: TGCAGCGTCGTGAGGGCCGGGACAGTCTCCTACGAGCAGTACTTC.

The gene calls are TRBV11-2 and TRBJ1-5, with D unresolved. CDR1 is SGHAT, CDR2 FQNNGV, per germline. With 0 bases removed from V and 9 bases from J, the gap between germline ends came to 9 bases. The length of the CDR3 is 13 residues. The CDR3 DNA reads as TGTGCCAGCAGCTTAGACCGGAGCGCGCCCCAGCATTTT. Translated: CASSLDRSAPQHF.

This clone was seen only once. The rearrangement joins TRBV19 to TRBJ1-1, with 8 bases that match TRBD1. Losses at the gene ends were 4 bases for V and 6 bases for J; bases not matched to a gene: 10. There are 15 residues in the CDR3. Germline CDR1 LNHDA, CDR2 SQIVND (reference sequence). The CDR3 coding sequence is TGTGCCAGTAGTAGGCAGGGGGCGAGGAAGGCTGAAGCTTTCTTT. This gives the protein CASSRQGARKAEAFF.

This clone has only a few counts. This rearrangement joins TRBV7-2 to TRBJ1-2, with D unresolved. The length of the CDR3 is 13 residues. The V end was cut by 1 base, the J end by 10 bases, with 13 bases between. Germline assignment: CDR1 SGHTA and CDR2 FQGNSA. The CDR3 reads CASSLGGTPSYTF. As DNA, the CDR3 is TGTGCCAGCAGCTTAGGGGGAACTCCGTCCTACACCTTC.

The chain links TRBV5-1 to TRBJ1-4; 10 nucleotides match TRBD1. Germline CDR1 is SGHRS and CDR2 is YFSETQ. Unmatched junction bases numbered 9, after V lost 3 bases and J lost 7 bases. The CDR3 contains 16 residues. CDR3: CASSSIRGQGTEKLFF. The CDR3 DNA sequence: TGCGCCAGCAGCTCGATCCGGGGACAGGGGACTGAAAAACTGTTTTTT.

The CDR3 reads CASKKIFYGYTF. The CDR3 DNA sequence: TGTGCCAGTAAGAAGATTTTCTATGGCTACACCTTC. The gene calls are TRBV19 and TRBJ1-2; D is undetermined. This CDR3 contains 12 residues. The germline gives CDR1 LNHDA, CDR2 SQIVND (reference sequence). The ends were cut back, 7 bases at V and 4 bases at J, with 10 bases in the middle.

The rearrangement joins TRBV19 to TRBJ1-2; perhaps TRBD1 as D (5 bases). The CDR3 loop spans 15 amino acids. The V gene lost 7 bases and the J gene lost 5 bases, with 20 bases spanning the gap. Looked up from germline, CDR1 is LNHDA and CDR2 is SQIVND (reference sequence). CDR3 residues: CASTYLRGRDYGYTF. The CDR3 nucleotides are TGTGCCAGTACCTACCTTAGGGGCAGGGATTATGGCTACACCTTC.

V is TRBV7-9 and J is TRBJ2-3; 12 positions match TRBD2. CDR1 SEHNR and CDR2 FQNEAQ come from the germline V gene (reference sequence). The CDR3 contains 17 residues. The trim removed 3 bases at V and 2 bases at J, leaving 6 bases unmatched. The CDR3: CASSFGTSGSITDTQYF. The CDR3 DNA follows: TGTGCCAGCAGCTTCGGGACTAGCGGGTCAATCACAGATACGCAGTATTTT.

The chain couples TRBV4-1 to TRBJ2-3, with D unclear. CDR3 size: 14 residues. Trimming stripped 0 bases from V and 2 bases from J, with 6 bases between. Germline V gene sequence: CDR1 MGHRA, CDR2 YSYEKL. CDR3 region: CASSQDPATDTQYF. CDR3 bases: TGCGCCAGCAGCCAAGATCCAGCCACAGATACGCAGTATTTT.

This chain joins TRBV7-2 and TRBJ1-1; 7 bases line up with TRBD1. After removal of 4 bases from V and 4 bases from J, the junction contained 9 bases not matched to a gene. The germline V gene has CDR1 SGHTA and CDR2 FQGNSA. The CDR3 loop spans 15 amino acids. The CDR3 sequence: CASSSPRQGSTEAFF. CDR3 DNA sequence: TGTGCCAGCAGCTCGCCGCGACAGGGCTCCACTGAAGCTTTCTTT. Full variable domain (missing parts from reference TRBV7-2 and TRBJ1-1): GAGVSQSPSNKVTEKGKDVELRCDPISGHTALYWYRQSLGQGLEFLIYFQGNSAPDKSGLPSDRFSAERTGGSVSTLTIQRTQQEDSAVYLCASSSPRQGSTEAFFGQGTRLTVV.

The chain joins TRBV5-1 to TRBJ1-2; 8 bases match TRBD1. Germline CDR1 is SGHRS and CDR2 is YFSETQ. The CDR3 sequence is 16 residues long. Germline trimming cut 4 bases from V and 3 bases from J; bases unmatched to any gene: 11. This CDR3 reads CASSLRQGRGDYGYTF. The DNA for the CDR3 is TGCGCCAGCAGCCTCCGACAGGGGAGGGGGGACTATGGCTACACCTTC.

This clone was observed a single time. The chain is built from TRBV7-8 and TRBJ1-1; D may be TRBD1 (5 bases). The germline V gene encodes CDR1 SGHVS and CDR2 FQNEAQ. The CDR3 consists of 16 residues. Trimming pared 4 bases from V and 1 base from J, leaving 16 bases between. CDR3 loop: CASSSPSPGANTEAFF. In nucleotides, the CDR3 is TGTGCCAGCAGCTCCCCCTCCCCCGGGGCGAACACTGAAGCTTTCTTT. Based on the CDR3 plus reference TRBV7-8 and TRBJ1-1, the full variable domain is GAGVSQSPRYKVAKRGQDVALRCDPISGHVSLFWYQQALGQGPEFLTYFQNEAQLDKSGLPSDRFFAERPEGSVSTLKIQRTQQEDSAVYLCASSSPSPGANTEAFFGQGTRLTVV.

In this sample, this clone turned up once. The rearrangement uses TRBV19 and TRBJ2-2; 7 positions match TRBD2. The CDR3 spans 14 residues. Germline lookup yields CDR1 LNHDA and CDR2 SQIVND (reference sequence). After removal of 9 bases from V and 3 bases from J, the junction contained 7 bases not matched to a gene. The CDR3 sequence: CASNGGGYTGELFF. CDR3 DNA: TGTGCCAGCAACGGGGGAGGGTACACCGGGGAGCTGTTTTTT.